The 12 T cell receptor beta chains below all came from one sample that was sequenced in a study of T cell changes during pregnancy in multiple sclerosis. Clones were read by immunoSEQ multiplex PCR, and TCRdb kept only the in-frame ones, dropping some. The sample lists 70,000 or so clones, about 93% occurring once. Material: CD4+ T cells from peripheral blood mononuclear cells, obtained before pregnancy. The receptor set was obtained from a female donor with multiple sclerosis, enrolled in a pregnancy study.

The rearrangement joins TRBV7-9 to TRBJ2-1; 11 bases agree with TRBD2. The CDR3 contains 19 residues. J gave up 0 bases and V 5 bases, and 12 bases lay outside the gene matches. Looked up from germline, CDR1 is SEHNR and CDR2 is FQNEAQ (reference sequence). CDR3 nucleotide sequence: TGTGCCAGCAGCCCGAGTATTAGGACTAGCGGGCTCTCCTACAATGAGCAGTTCTTC. It encodes CASSPSIRTSGLSYNEQFF.

The chain combines TRBV25-1 with TRBJ2-2, with D possibly TRBD1 on 5 matching bases. V was trimmed by 2 bases and J by 3 bases, leaving 10 bases between them. This CDR3 spans 15 amino acids. The germline V gene has CDR1 MGHDK and CDR2 SYGVNS. The CDR3 bases are TGTGCCAGCAGTGAAGGGGCCAGGTACACCGGGGAGCTGTTTTTT. Translating it yields CASSEGARYTGELFF.

J is TRBJ2-3 and V is TRBV7-2; 9 nucleotides agree with TRBD2. Trimming took 2 bases from V and 0 from J; bases not matched to a gene: 12. CDR3 size: 19 residues. Germline assignment: CDR1 SGHTA and CDR2 FQGNSA. DNA for the CDR3: TGTGCCAGCAGCTTATGGGGTCGTACGGCGGGGGGGAGCACAGATACGCAGTATTTT. This gives the protein CASSLWGRTAGGSTDTQYF. The complete variable domain, with remaining parts taken from reference TRBV7-2 and TRBJ2-3, reads GAGVSQSPSNKVTEKGKDVELRCDPISGHTALYWYRQSLGQGLEFLIYFQGNSAPDKSGLPSDRFSAERTGGSVSTLTIQRTQQEDSAVYLCASSLWGRTAGGSTDTQYFGPGTRLTVL.

This clone occurred a few times. V usage is TRBV19 and J usage is TRBJ1-1, with unresolved D. V lost 1 base and J 4 bases, leaving 7 bases between the germline ends. Germline CDR1 and CDR2: LNHDA and SQIVND (reference sequence). CDR3 length: 13 amino acids. In DNA form, the CDR3 reads TGTGCCAGTAGTATAGCAGCGGGCACTGAAGCTTTCTTT. Residues: CASSIAAGTEAFF.

This chain links TRBV5-1 with TRBJ1-4, with D possibly matching TRBD1 (5 bases). This CDR3 has 14 residues. Germline CDR1 is SGHRS and CDR2 is YFSETQ. Between the trimmed V and J ends, which lost 2 bases and 8 bases, there was a span of 13 bases. CDR3 region: CASSLGHIGEKLFF. CDR3 bases: TGCGCCAGCAGCTTAGGACATATCGGAGAAAAACTGTTTTTT. The variable domain in full, completed from reference TRBV5-1 and TRBJ1-4, reads KAGVTQTPRYLIKTRGQQVTLSCSPISGHRSVSWYQQTPGQGLQFLFEYFSETQRNKGNFPGRFSGRQFSNSRSEMNVSTLELGDSALYLCASSLGHIGEKLFFGSGTQLSVL.

The rearrangement joins TRBV5-1 to TRBJ1-6; perhaps TRBD1 as D (5 bases). V was clipped by 5 bases and J by 7 bases, with 19 bases between them. Germline V gene data show CDR1 as SGHRS and CDR2 as YFSETQ. The length of the CDR3 is 16 residues. CDR3 nucleotides: TGCGCCAGCAGTTATACCGGGACTGCATCCAATTCACCCCTCCACTTT. Translated, it gives CASSYTGTASNSPLHF. The full variable domain, its missing parts supplied by reference TRBV5-1 and TRBJ1-6, is KAGVTQTPRYLIKTRGQQVTLSCSPISGHRSVSWYQQTPGQGLQFLFEYFSETQRNKGNFPGRFSGRQFSNSRSEMNVSTLELGDSALYLCASSYTGTASNSPLHFGNGTRLTVT.

The CDR3 loop is CASSEWTGTNSPLHF. The CDR3, as DNA: TGTGCCAGCAGTGAATGGACAGGGACGAATTCACCCCTCCACTTT. The chain employs TRBV2 and TRBJ1-6; TRBD1 aligns across 8 bases. CDR3 length equals 15 residues. V trimming: 2 bases; J trimming: 7 bases; junction bases outside the gene matches: 4. The germline gives CDR1 SNHLY, CDR2 FYNNEI.

Only a few counts were recorded for this clone. The chain has TRBV5-8 and TRBJ1-5; 7 bases map to TRBD1. V lost 4 bases and J lost 3; bases outside the gene matches: 4. In germline, CDR1 is SGHTS, CDR2 YDEGEE. The CDR3 has 14 residues. The DNA for the CDR3 is TGTGCCAGCAGCCCGGACAGGCCCAATCAGCCCCAGCATTTT. Translating it yields CASSPDRPNQPQHF.

Concerning this clone: The sample holds other DNA sequences that translate to the same CDR3. This chain links TRBV10-2 with TRBJ2-7; D may be TRBD2 (5 bases). The CDR3 runs 13 residues. V gave up 6 bases and J gave up 0 bases, with 9 bases separating them. Per the germline V gene, CDR1 is WSHSY and CDR2 is SAAADI. The CDR3 DNA follows: TGCGCCAGCAGGGAGGATAGCTCCTACGAGCAGTACTTC. The encoded protein is CASREDSSYEQYF.

This clone is a singleton in its sample. This rearrangement joins TRBV5-1 to TRBJ1-6, with D tentatively TRBD1 (5 bases). Per the germline V gene, CDR1 is SGHRS and CDR2 is YFSETQ. With 1 base removed from V and 9 bases from J, the gap between germline ends came to 11 bases. The CDR3 length is 14 residues. CDR3 coding DNA: TGCGCCAGCAGCTTGCGGCAGGGCGGTTCACCCCTCCACTTT. It specifies CASSLRQGGSPLHF.

This clone was counted once. CDR3 protein: CSVYGGGKNIQYF. CDR3 DNA sequence: TGCAGCGTTTACGGGGGGGGCAAAAACATTCAGTACTTC. This chain uses TRBV29-1 with TRBJ2-4, with TRBD2 identical over 8 bases. V shed 5 bases, J shed 3 bases, and the junction held 3 bases outside the gene matches. CDR3 length: 13 amino acids. Germline CDR1 SQVTM, CDR2 ANQGSEA.

This clone has just one count. The rearrangement joins TRBV5-5 to TRBJ1-1; 7 bases map to TRBD1. V was pared by 4 bases and J by 3 bases, with 6 bases of the junction left unmatched. Per germline, CDR1 SGHKS and CDR2 YYEKEE (reference sequence). The CDR3 consists of 14 residues. In DNA, the CDR3 is TGTGCCAGCAGCGCCATAACAGGGGACACTGAAGCTTTCTTT. Its translation is CASSAITGDTEAFF.